This T cell receptor beta chain came from a study of blood T cell repertoires in COVID-19. Background on the study: There were acute and convalescent COVID-19 samples, and they came from the United States, Italy and Spain. The cDNA or gDNA used as material had been derived from T cells, B-cell-depleted T cells, or PBMCs.

After removal of 1 base from V and 5 bases from J, the junction contained 11 bases not matched to a gene. There are 19 residues in the CDR3. CDR1 is SGDLS and CDR2 is YYNGEE in the germline V gene. The authors' processing: The assay estimated nucleated cells by amplifying reference gene primers. Some clones are missing from TCRdb's copy, which holds only in-frame ones; the method was immunoSEQ multiplex PCR. V and J calls and clone size are those listed in that table; D and trimming were worked out from the DNA. The sample comprises about 220,000 clones, 65% to 85% of which are singletons, and about 3% rests with the top ten.

The J gene is TRBJ2-3, the V gene TRBV9; 15 bases line up with TRBD2. The source is a woman aged 25-40 years who had recovered from COVID-19. Sequenced material: peripheral blood. CDR3 sequence (DNA): TGTGCCAGCAGCGTAAGCGGACTAGCGGGAGGGCGCGGGGAAGATACGCAGTATTTT. Amino acid sequence: CASSVSGLAGGRGEDTQYF.